A selection of T cell receptor beta chains follows, all from one sample in a study of blood T cell repertoires in COVID-19. Only in-frame clones appear in the TCRdb table, and some are missing; sequencing was by immunoSEQ multiplex PCR. This table has roughly 240,000 clones, around 85% appearing once. Sequences were obtained from peripheral blood. The receptors originated from a woman aged 25 to 39 who had recovered from COVID-19. The CDR3 runs from the conserved cysteine through the conserved F or W. The D gene is left open where the match is weak. Expanded clones are given a class, and other clones once, few, many or no size at all.

CDR3 DNA: TGTGCCAGCAGCGTAGATGAGGGAGAGACTGAAGCTTTCTTT
CDR3 protein: CASSVDEGETEAFF
V gene: TRBV9
J gene: TRBJ1-1
clone size: NA
D gene: NA

CDR3 DNA: TGTGCCAGCAGCAAAGCGAGGGCTAGCATCGTAGCAGATACGCAGTATTTT
CDR3 protein: CASSKARASIVADTQYF
V gene: TRBV21-1
J gene: TRBJ2-3
clone size: few
D gene: NA

CDR3 DNA: TGCGCCAGCGGGAGTGAGAGGTTGGATGAAAAACTGTTTTTT
CDR3 protein: CASGSERLDEKLFF
V gene: TRBV4-1
J gene: TRBJ1-4
clone size: once
D gene: NA

CDR3 DNA: TGTGCCAGCAGCCTGGGACAGGGAGGCTACAATGAGCAGTTCTTC
CDR3 protein: CASSLGQGGYNEQFF
V gene: TRBV7-7
J gene: TRBJ2-1
clone size: NA
D gene: TRBD1

CDR3 DNA: TGCAGCGTTGGCAACACAGGGGGCGCGGGTGGCTACACCTTC
CDR3 protein: CSVGNTGGAGGYTF
V gene: TRBV29-1
J gene: TRBJ1-2
clone size: NA
D gene: TRBD1

CDR3 DNA: TGTGCCAGTAGGAGGGACAGGGGCTCCTACGAGCAGTACTTC
CDR3 protein: CASRRDRGSYEQYF
V gene: TRBV19
J gene: TRBJ2-7
clone size: NA
D gene: TRBD1

CDR3 DNA: TGTGCTAGTGGTGTCGGGACAGGGTCTGGCTACACCTTC
CDR3 protein: CASGVGTGSGYTF
V gene: TRBV12-5
J gene: TRBJ1-2
clone size: NA
D gene: TRBD1

CDR3 DNA: TGCGCCAGCAGCCATGGTCCCGGGACAGCTTTGGGACAGGAAAAACTGTTTTTT
CDR3 protein: CASSHGPGTALGQEKLFF
V gene: TRBV4-1
J gene: TRBJ1-4
clone size: NA
D gene: TRBD1

CDR3 DNA: TGTGCCAGCAGCTTGGTCTCCCAAGAGACCCAGTACTTC
CDR3 protein: CASSLVSQETQYF
V gene: TRBV5-4
J gene: TRBJ2-5
clone size: NA
D gene: NA

CDR3 DNA: TGTGCCAGCAGCCCGACTAGCGCAGATACGCAGTATTTT
CDR3 protein: CASSPTSADTQYF
V gene: TRBV5-4
J gene: TRBJ2-3
clone size: NA
D gene: TRBD2

CDR3 DNA: TGTGCCAGCAGGAGGACAGGGACCTACGAGCAGTACTTC
CDR3 protein: CASRRTGTYEQYF
V gene: TRBV27
J gene: TRBJ2-7
clone size: NA
D gene: TRBD1

CDR3 DNA: TGTGCCAGTAGCCCCGTCGGGGGGTTGGTCTATGGCTACACCTTC
CDR3 protein: CASSPVGGLVYGYTF
V gene: TRBV19
J gene: TRBJ1-2
clone size: NA
D gene: NA

CDR3 DNA: TGTGCCAGCAGCGTGGAAGGGGCTGGAAACACCATATATTTT
CDR3 protein: CASSVEGAGNTIYF
V gene: TRBV9
J gene: TRBJ1-3
clone size: NA
D gene: NA

CDR3 DNA: TGCAGCGTTGAAGAAGGGGCCGGGACAGGGGCTCAGCCCCAGCATTTT
CDR3 protein: CSVEEGAGTGAQPQHF
V gene: TRBV29-1
J gene: TRBJ1-5
clone size: NA
D gene: TRBD1

CDR3 DNA: TGTGCTAGTGGTTTTTGGTCAGGCGCGAACACCGGGGAGCTGTTTTTT
CDR3 protein: CASGFWSGANTGELFF
V gene: TRBV12-5
J gene: TRBJ2-2
clone size: NA
D gene: NA

CDR3 DNA: TGTGCCAGCAGTGACTCTCGAGTAGATACGCAGTATTTT
CDR3 protein: CASSDSRVDTQYF
V gene: TRBV6-4
J gene: TRBJ2-3
clone size: once
D gene: NA

CDR3 DNA: TGTGCCAGCACCCCCGGGGGGGCGAGGGGCTACACCTTC
CDR3 protein: CASTPGGARGYTF
V gene: TRBV9
J gene: TRBJ1-2
clone size: NA
D gene: NA

CDR3 DNA: TGTGCCAGCAGCCAAGTGGGAGGAGTAGATACGCAGTATTTT
CDR3 protein: CASSQVGGVDTQYF
V gene: TRBV4-2
J gene: TRBJ2-3
clone size: NA
D gene: NA

CDR3 DNA: TGCGCCAGCAGCCGTACAGGGATCGACTATGGCTACACCTTC
CDR3 protein: CASSRTGIDYGYTF
V gene: TRBV5-1
J gene: TRBJ1-2
clone size: NA
D gene: NA

CDR3 DNA: TGCAGCGTTGAAGAGTATTCGGGAGGGGCCAACGTCCTGACTTTC
CDR3 protein: CSVEEYSGGANVLTF
V gene: TRBV29-1
J gene: TRBJ2-6
clone size: NA
D gene: NA

CDR3 DNA: TGTGCCAGCAGCCCCAACCCGGGCGGCGGGGCTGAAAAACTGTTTTTT
CDR3 protein: CASSPNPGGGAEKLFF
V gene: TRBV3-1/TRBV3-2
J gene: TRBJ1-4
clone size: few
D gene: NA

CDR3 DNA: TGTGCCAGCAGCCCCGAGGGCTCCTACGAGCAGTACTTC
CDR3 protein: CASSPEGSYEQYF
V gene: TRBV9
J gene: TRBJ2-7
clone size: NA
D gene: NA

CDR3 DNA: TGTGCCAGCAGCTCCAGGGGGCGCGAGCAGTACTTC
CDR3 protein: CASSSRGREQYF
V gene: TRBV11-3
J gene: TRBJ2-7
clone size: NA
D gene: TRBD1

CDR3 DNA: TGTGCCACAGAGGAAAGGTCTGGAAACACCATATATTTT
CDR3 protein: CATEERSGNTIYF
V gene: TRBV19
J gene: TRBJ1-3
clone size: NA
D gene: NA

CDR3 DNA: TGTGCCAGCAGCTTAAGCGGGACAGGTACCTACGAGCAGTACTTC
CDR3 protein: CASSLSGTGTYEQYF
V gene: TRBV7-8
J gene: TRBJ2-7
clone size: NA
D gene: NA

CDR3 DNA: TGTGCCAGCAGGAAGAGGGGGAGCTCCTACAATGAGCAGTTCTTC
CDR3 protein: CASRKRGSSYNEQFF
V gene: TRBV2
J gene: TRBJ2-1
clone size: NA
D gene: NA

CDR3 DNA: TGTGCCAGCAGCCTCCCCTACAATGAGCAGTTCTTC
CDR3 protein: CASSLPYNEQFF
V gene: TRBV7-6
J gene: TRBJ2-1
clone size: once
D gene: NA

CDR3 DNA: TGCGCCAGCAGCCATGGAACAGGGTGGGACGAGCAGTACTTC
CDR3 protein: CASSHGTGWDEQYF
V gene: TRBV4-3
J gene: TRBJ2-7
clone size: NA
D gene: NA

CDR3 DNA: TGTGCCAGCAGCGTTGTGACAGGGCGAGTTGGTGGCTACACCTTC
CDR3 protein: CASSVVTGRVGGYTF
V gene: TRBV9
J gene: TRBJ1-2
clone size: NA
D gene: TRBD1

CDR3 DNA: TGTGCCAGCAGCCGCGAAGTGGGGGGTGCCCACGAGCAGTACTTC
CDR3 protein: CASSREVGGAHEQYF
V gene: TRBV11-2
J gene: TRBJ2-7
clone size: few
D gene: NA

CDR3 DNA: TGTGCTAGTGGCCCGGGACTCTATCAGCCCCAGCATTTT
CDR3 protein: CASGPGLYQPQHF
V gene: TRBV12-5
J gene: TRBJ1-5
clone size: NA
D gene: NA

CDR3 DNA: TGTGCCAGCAGCCGGGACACAGGGAGAGGGGACTATGGCTACACCTTC
CDR3 protein: CASSRDTGRGDYGYTF
V gene: TRBV14
J gene: TRBJ1-2
clone size: few
D gene: NA

CDR3 DNA: TGTGCCAGCAGCTTAGGCTCGGGCGGGGTCCAAGAGACCCAGTACTTC
CDR3 protein: CASSLGSGGVQETQYF
V gene: TRBV7-6
J gene: TRBJ2-5
clone size: few
D gene: NA

CDR3 DNA: TGTGCCAGCAGCTGGGGGACAGGTCTAAGCACAGATACGCAGTATTTT
CDR3 protein: CASSWGTGLSTDTQYF
V gene: TRBV5-4
J gene: TRBJ2-3
clone size: NA
D gene: TRBD1

CDR3 DNA: TGTGCCAGCGGGAGGAAGGCTTCGCACTCTGGGGCCAACGTCCTGACTTTC
CDR3 protein: CASGRKASHSGANVLTF
V gene: TRBV9
J gene: TRBJ2-6
clone size: NA
D gene: NA

CDR3 DNA: TGTGCCAGCAGTTTGGGGACAGAATACGAGCAGTACTTC
CDR3 protein: CASSLGTEYEQYF
V gene: TRBV27
J gene: TRBJ2-7
clone size: NA
D gene: TRBD1

CDR3 DNA: TGCGCCAGCAGCCAAGAGGCAGGGACTGGGGATACGCAGTATTTT
CDR3 protein: CASSQEAGTGDTQYF
V gene: TRBV4-1
J gene: TRBJ2-3
clone size: NA
D gene: NA

CDR3 DNA: TGTGCCAGCAGTGAAGACCCCCGGCTAGCGGGATCAGATACGCAGTATTTT
CDR3 protein: CASSEDPRLAGSDTQYF
V gene: TRBV6-1
J gene: TRBJ2-3
clone size: NA
D gene: TRBD2

CDR3 DNA: TGTGCCAGCAGTGAAGGGGACTCGCCCTACAATGAGCAGTTCTTC
CDR3 protein: CASSEGDSPYNEQFF
V gene: TRBV2
J gene: TRBJ2-1
clone size: NA
D gene: NA

CDR3 DNA: TGTGCCAGTAGTCTCCCAAGGGGCAGGACCACCTCCTATAATTCACCCCTCCACTTT
CDR3 protein: CASSLPRGRTTSYNSPLHF
V gene: TRBV19
J gene: TRBJ1-6
clone size: NA
D gene: NA

CDR3 DNA: TGCGCCAGCAGTGAGTACAGGCTGAGCTCCTACAATGAGCAGTTCTTC
CDR3 protein: CASSEYRLSSYNEQFF
V gene: TRBV10-2
J gene: TRBJ2-1
clone size: NA
D gene: NA

CDR3 DNA: TGTGCCAGCAGCGTAGAGGAGGGTTCTGCCTACGAGCAGTACTTC
CDR3 protein: CASSVEEGSAYEQYF
V gene: TRBV9
J gene: TRBJ2-7
clone size: NA
D gene: NA

CDR3 DNA: TGTGCCACCAGGGGCCCTCAGGCCAATCAGCCCCAGCATTTT
CDR3 protein: CATRGPQANQPQHF
V gene: TRBV27
J gene: TRBJ1-5
clone size: NA
D gene: NA

CDR3 DNA: TGTGCCATCAGTACCGGGACAGAGCAGTTCTTC
CDR3 protein: CAISTGTEQFF
V gene: TRBV10-3
J gene: TRBJ2-1
clone size: NA
D gene: NA

CDR3 DNA: TGTGCCAGTAGTATACAAGGACTTCTAGCCAAAAACATTCAGTACTTC
CDR3 protein: CASSIQGLLAKNIQYF
V gene: TRBV19
J gene: TRBJ2-4
clone size: NA
D gene: NA

CDR3 DNA: TGTGCCAGCAGCCCTACCACAGGGCGGCAAGAGACCCAGTACTTC
CDR3 protein: CASSPTTGRQETQYF
V gene: TRBV7-3
J gene: TRBJ2-5
clone size: NA
D gene: NA

CDR3 DNA: TGTGCCAGTAGTGAACAGGCGACCTCTGAAGCTTTCTTT
CDR3 protein: CASSEQATSEAFF
V gene: TRBV19
J gene: TRBJ1-1
clone size: NA
D gene: NA